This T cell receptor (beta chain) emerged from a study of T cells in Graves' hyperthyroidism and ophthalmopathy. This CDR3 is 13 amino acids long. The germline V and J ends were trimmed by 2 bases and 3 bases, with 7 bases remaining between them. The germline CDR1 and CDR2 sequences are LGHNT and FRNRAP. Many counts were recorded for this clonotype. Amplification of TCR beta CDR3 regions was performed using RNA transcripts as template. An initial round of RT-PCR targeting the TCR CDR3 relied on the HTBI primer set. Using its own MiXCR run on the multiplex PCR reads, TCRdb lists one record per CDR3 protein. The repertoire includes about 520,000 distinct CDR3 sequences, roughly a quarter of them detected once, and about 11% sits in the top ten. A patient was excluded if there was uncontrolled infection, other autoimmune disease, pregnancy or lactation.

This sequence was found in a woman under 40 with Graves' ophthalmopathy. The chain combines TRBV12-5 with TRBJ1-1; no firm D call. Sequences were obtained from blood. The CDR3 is CASGLTTDTEAFF. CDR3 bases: TGTGCTAGTGGTTTGACTACAGACACTGAAGCTTTCTTT.